These 12 T cell receptor beta chains were sequenced from one sample in a study of T cell responses to AZD1222 COVID-19 vaccine. Sequenced by immunoSEQ multiplex PCR; TCRdb stores in-frame clones only, minus some. This sample yields about 86,000 clones, of which more than 75% are seen a single time; over 10% belongs to the top ten. Sequencing used peripheral blood, obtained 28 days after the second AZD1222 dose. The receptors originated from an adult who received the AZD1222 COVID-19 vaccine.

In this sample, this clone turned up once. The chain is built from TRBV7-9 and TRBJ2-1, with D unclear. Germline lookup yields CDR1 SEHNR and CDR2 FQNEAQ (reference sequence). Trimming removed 3 bases at V and 4 bases at J, with 16 bases between. This CDR3 comprises 16 residues. The CDR3: CASSFEGKRIYNEQFF. In nucleotides, the CDR3 is TGTGCCAGCAGCTTTGAAGGGAAGAGGATATACAATGAGCAGTTCTTC.

The rearrangement joins TRBV3-1 (or the pseudogene TRBV3-2) to TRBJ2-1, with D tentatively TRBD1 or TRBD2 (5 bases each). The CDR3 length is 15 residues. V was trimmed by 4 bases and J by 0 bases, leaving 10 bases between them. Looked up from germline, CDR1 is LGHDT and CDR2 is YNNKEL (reference sequence). CDR3 bases: TGTGCCAGCAGCCCCGGGGACGGCTCCTACAATGAGCAGTTCTTC. Translating gives CASSPGDGSYNEQFF.

The chain combines TRBV20-1 with TRBJ1-2, with a tentative D call TRBD1 (5 bases). The CDR3 has 11 residues. Trimming took off 4 bases at V and 6 bases at J, with 9 bases between the two ends. Germline lookup yields CDR1 DFQATT and CDR2 SNEGSKA (reference sequence). The CDR3 DNA reads TGCAGTGCTACTACAGGAGATGGCTACACCTTC. It specifies CSATTGDGYTF.

This clone was picked up a small number of times. At one of its ends the junction is not consistent with the germline gene, which may arise from a read error. This sequence joins TRBV10-3 and TRBJ2-3; D ambiguous. Germline values: CDR1 ENHRY, CDR2 SYGVKD. This CDR3 is built from 13 residues. Here the CDR3 DNA reads TGTGCCAGCAGTGAATATGTTACAGATACGCAGTATTTT. The encoded protein is CASSEYVTDTQYF.

The genes are TRBV7-9 and TRBJ2-3; 8 bases map to TRBD2. Per the germline V gene, CDR1 is SEHNR and CDR2 is FQNEAQ (reference sequence). V gave up 4 bases and J gave up 4 bases; unmatched junction bases: 10. CDR3 length equals 16 residues. In DNA form, the CDR3 reads TGTGCCAGCAGCTCATCCCGGGGGGGGCCACCAGATACGCAGTATTTT. Translating gives CASSSSRGGPPDTQYF.

The chain recombines TRBV7-2 with TRBJ1-2, with 9 bases matching TRBD1. Germline assignment: CDR1 SGHTA and CDR2 FQGNSA. The CDR3 has 15 amino acids. With 5 bases clipped from V and 5 bases from J, the junction kept 9 bases outside the gene matches. The CDR3 region has the DNA TGTGCCAGCAGCATAACAGGGGGCCAAGGATATGGCTACACCTTC. It encodes CASSITGGQGYGYTF.

J is TRBJ1-5 and V is TRBV29-1; a weak D match, TRBD1 (5 bases). The CDR3 has 13 amino acids. Trimming took off 4 bases at V and 4 bases at J, with 11 bases between the two ends. Looked up from germline, CDR1 is SQVTM and CDR2 is ANQGSEA. CDR3 sequence reads: CSVVAGRNQPQHF. The CDR3 DNA reads TGCAGCGTTGTAGCAGGGAGAAATCAGCCCCAGCATTTT.

V and J are TRBV5-8 and TRBJ2-5; perhaps TRBD2 as D (5 bases). The V end lost 4 bases, the J end lost 1 base, and 11 bases lay between the germline ends. The CDR3 consists of 14 residues. Looked up from germline, CDR1 is SGHTS and CDR2 is YDEGEE. CDR3 DNA: TGTGCCAGCAGCCCCTCGGGGTTCCAAGAGACCCAGTACTTC. Protein: CASSPSGFQETQYF.

This chain connects TRBV6-2 or TRBV6-3 to TRBJ2-1, with 9 bases fitting TRBD2. Trimming at V came to 4 bases and at J to 8 bases, leaving 9 bases not matched to a gene. The CDR3 consists of 15 residues. Germline V CDR1 and CDR2: MNHEY, SVGEGT. The CDR3 nucleotides are TGTGCCAGCAGTTTAACGGGCGGGGGGGCCGATGAGCAGTTCTTC. Protein sequence: CASSLTGGGADEQFF.

The genes are TRBV7-2 and TRBJ1-5, with D unresolved. The CDR3 contains 15 residues. Trimming took off 1 base at V and 4 bases at J, with 11 bases between the two ends. Looked up from germline, CDR1 is SGHTA and CDR2 is FQGNSA. CDR3 protein: CASSLEGTTNQPQHF. The CDR3 DNA reads TGTGCCAGCAGCTTAGAGGGTACAACTAATCAGCCCCAGCATTTT.

V usage is TRBV5-1 and J usage is TRBJ2-1; 7 bases map to TRBD2. Germline CDR1 reads SGHRS; CDR2 reads YFSETQ. J was trimmed by 3 bases and V by 4 bases; bases with no gene match: 7. This CDR3 spans 15 amino acids. The CDR3 loop is CASSTRLADYNEQFF. The DNA for the CDR3 is TGCGCCAGCAGCACCCGGCTAGCGGACTACAATGAGCAGTTCTTC.

This sequence joins TRBV5-1 and TRBJ2-3, with 7 bases aligning to TRBD2. J gave up 2 bases and V 4 bases, and 7 bases lay outside the gene matches. From germline, CDR1 is SGHRS and CDR2 YFSETQ. The CDR3 runs to 15 residues. The CDR3 sequence: CASSLNRDYTDTQYF. DNA of the CDR3: TGCGCCAGCAGCCTGAACCGGGACTACACAGATACGCAGTATTTT. The variable domain in full, completed from reference TRBV5-1 and TRBJ2-3, reads KAGVTQTPRYLIKTRGQQVTLSCSPISGHRSVSWYQQTPGQGLQFLFEYFSETQRNKGNFPGRFSGRQFSNSRSEMNVSTLELGDSALYLCASSLNRDYTDTQYFGPGTRLTVL.